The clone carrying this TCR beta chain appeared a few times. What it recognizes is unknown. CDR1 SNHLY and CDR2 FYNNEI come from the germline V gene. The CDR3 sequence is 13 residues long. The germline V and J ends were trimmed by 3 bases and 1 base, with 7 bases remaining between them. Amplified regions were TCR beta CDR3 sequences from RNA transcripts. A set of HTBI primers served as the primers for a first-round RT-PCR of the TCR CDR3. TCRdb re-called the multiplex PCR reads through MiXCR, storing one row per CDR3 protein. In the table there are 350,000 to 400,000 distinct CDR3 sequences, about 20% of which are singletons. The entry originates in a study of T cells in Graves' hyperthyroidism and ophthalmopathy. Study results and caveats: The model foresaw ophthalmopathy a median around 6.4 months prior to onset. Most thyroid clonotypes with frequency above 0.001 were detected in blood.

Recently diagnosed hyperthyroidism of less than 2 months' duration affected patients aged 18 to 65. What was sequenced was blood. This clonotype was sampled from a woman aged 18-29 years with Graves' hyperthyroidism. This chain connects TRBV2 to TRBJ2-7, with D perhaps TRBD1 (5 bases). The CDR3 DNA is TGTGCCAGCAGTGACCGACAGTCCTACGAGCAGTACTTC. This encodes CASSDRQSYEQYF.